These 22 T cell receptor beta chains came from one sample sequenced in a study of Graves' ophthalmopathy and Graves' hyperthyroidism. The authors amplified TCR beta CDR3 regions, and they did so from RNA transcripts for repertoire sequencing. Second-round multiplex PCR followed a first-round RT-PCR using HTBI primers. A single record per CDR3 protein comes from TCRdb applying MiXCR to the multiplex PCR reads. The table includes about 660,000 distinct CDR3 sequences, roughly 39% detected once. Sequenced sample: peripheral blood. Every receptor here comes from an adult man with Graves' ophthalmopathy.

This sequence joins TRBV10-3 and TRBJ1-2; 7 positions agree with TRBD1. Germline V gene data show CDR1 as ENHRY and CDR2 as SYGVKD. The CDR3 is 15 amino acids. With 2 bases clipped from V and 6 bases from J, the junction kept 9 bases outside the gene matches. The CDR3 DNA follows: TGTGCCATCAGTGAGCGGGACAGCGATGGGCATGGCTACACCTTC. It encodes CAISERDSDGHGYTF.

This clonotype was seen repeatedly, ten times or more. J is TRBJ1-6 and V is TRBV7-9; TRBD1 is a possible D gene (6 bases). Germline V gene sequence: CDR1 SEHNR, CDR2 FQNEAQ (reference sequence). Trimming cost V 5 bases and J 10 bases, with 21 bases left between them. The CDR3 extends over 16 amino acids. CDR3 loop: CASSDTTRGERSPLHF. The CDR3 coding sequence is TGTGCCAGCAGCGACACTACCAGGGGCGAGAGATCACCCCTCCACTTT.

There are a few counts of this clonotype. This sequence may be a read error, since a much larger clone differs from it by one base. V and J are TRBV10-3 and TRBJ2-7; D ambiguous. The length of the CDR3 is 12 residues. Trimming left V 4 bases short and J 5 bases short, with 9 bases between. The germline V gene has CDR1 ENHRY and CDR2 SYGVKD. The CDR3 DNA follows: TGTGCCATCAGTGGGGCGAAGGACGAGCAGTACTTC. This gives the protein CAISGAKDEQYF.

The chain has TRBV7-8 and TRBJ2-7; no clear D gene. The germline CDR1 and CDR2 sequences are SGHVS and FQNEAQ. The V end was cut by 11 bases, the J end by 9 bases, with 23 bases between. The CDR3 runs to 13 residues. CDR3 DNA sequence: TGTGCCTGGAGTGTAAGGTCCATGGGAAGGCAGTACTTC. Amino acids: CAWSVRSMGRQYF.

The chain is built from TRBV9 and TRBJ1-5; TRBD1 might be the D (6 bases). CDR3 size: 16 residues. Trimming stripped 6 bases from V and 6 bases from J, with 22 bases between. Germline values: CDR1 SGDLS, CDR2 YYNGEE. The CDR3 bases are TGTGCCAGCACCCGGGTTAGGGGGGACGGGATTCAGCCCCAGCATTTT. Protein product: CASTRVRGDGIQPQHF. Using reference TRBV9 and TRBJ1-5 for the parts outside the CDR3, the full variable domain is DSGVTQTPKHLITATGQRVTLRCSPRSGDLSVYWYQQSLDQGLQFLIQYYNGEERAKGNILERFSAQQFPDLHSELNLSSLELGDSALYFCASTRVRGDGIQPQHFGDGTRLSIL.

This clonotype was detected only a few times. The chain is built from TRBV24-1 and TRBJ2-3; unclear D gene. Germline V lookup: CDR1 KGHDR, CDR2 SFDVKD. The CDR3 is 13 residues long. V shed 5 bases and J shed 0 bases, with 5 bases lying between them. The CDR3, as DNA: TGTGCCACCAGTGGCTACAGCACAGATACGCAGTATTTT. Translated: CATSGYSTDTQYF.

In its sample, this clonotype was seen many times. In DNA form, the CDR3 reads TGCAGTGCTAGAGAGGAATCAGGAGCGAACACTGAAGCTTTCTTT. Translated: CSAREESGANTEAFF. The chain has TRBV20-1 and TRBJ1-1, with D uncertain. This CDR3 region has 15 residues. The V and J ends lost 0 bases and 1 base respectively, with 12 bases between them. CDR1 is DFQATT and CDR2 is SNEGSKA in the germline V gene (reference sequence).

This clonotype was counted at least ten times. CDR3 in DNA: TGTGCCAGCAGCTCCTTAAATGGCGGAGCTTTCTTT. Translating gives CASSSLNGGAFF. The V gene is TRBV11-2, the J gene TRBJ1-1; no reliable D call. Germline CDR1 reads SGHAT; CDR2 reads FQNNGV. The CDR3 has 12 amino acids. The germline V and J ends were trimmed by 4 bases and 10 bases, with 13 bases remaining between them.

In this sample, this clonotype turned up many times. This chain joins TRBV5-6 and TRBJ1-6, with D possibly being TRBD1 (5 bases). CDR3 length equals 12 residues. Germline V gene lookup returns CDR1 SGHDT and CDR2 YYEEEE. Trimming removed 0 bases at V and 15 bases at J, with 10 bases between. The CDR3 coding sequence is TGTGCCAGCAGCTTGGTTGAGGGACTCCTCCACTTT. This translates into CASSLVEGLLHF.

Concerning this clonotype: A much larger clone differs from this one at a single base, so this may be a read error. V and J are TRBV7-9 and TRBJ1-2; 9 bases are a match to TRBD1. This CDR3 has 15 residues. The V segment lost 3 bases and the J segment 6 bases; nucleotides outside the gene matches: 8. Looked up from germline, CDR1 is SEHNR and CDR2 is FQNEAQ (reference sequence). CDR3 loop: CASSFSGQGSHGYTF. The DNA of the CDR3 is TGTGCCAGCAGCTTTTCCGGACAGGGGAGCCATGGCTACACCTTC.

The J gene is TRBJ1-1, the V gene TRBV15, with 7 bases matching TRBD1. Germline values: CDR1 LNHNV, CDR2 YYDKDF (reference sequence). This CDR3 is 14 amino acids long. Trimming cost V 2 bases and J 5 bases; bases outside gene matches: 5. The DNA of the CDR3 is TGTGCCACCAGCAGAACAGGGGAATTGACTGAAGCTTTCTTT. Translated, it gives CATSRTGELTEAFF. Filled out from reference TRBV15 and TRBJ1-1, the complete variable domain reads DAMVIQNPRYQVTQFGKPVTLSCSQTLNHNVMYWYQQKSSQAPKLLFHYYDKDFNNEADTPDNFQSRRPNTSFCFLDIRSPGLGDTAMYLCATSRTGELTEAFFGQGTRLTVV.

The chain employs TRBV7-2 and TRBJ1-3; D ambiguous. Germline V gene lookup returns CDR1 SGHTA and CDR2 FQGNSA. This CDR3 is 12 amino acids long. Trimming left V 8 bases short and J 4 bases short, with 9 bases between. CDR3 region: CASAGQGNTIYF. CDR3 sequence (DNA): TGTGCCAGCGCGGGTCAGGGAAACACCATATATTTT. The complete variable domain, with remaining parts taken from reference TRBV7-2 and TRBJ1-3, reads GAGVSQSPSNKVTEKGKDVELRCDPISGHTALYWYRQSLGQGLEFLIYFQGNSAPDKSGLPSDRFSAERTGGSVSTLTIQRTQQEDSAVYLCASAGQGNTIYFGEGSWLTVV.

Ten or more counts support this clonotype. The J gene is TRBJ2-7, the V gene TRBV10-3; 11 bases fit TRBD1. The ends lost 8 bases at V and 2 bases at J; junction bases unmatched: 2. The CDR3 runs to 13 residues. Germline V gives CDR1 ENHRY, CDR2 SYGVKD. The CDR3: CAIGTGGTYEQYF. The CDR3 DNA is TGTGCCATCGGGACAGGGGGGACCTACGAGCAGTACTTC.

This clonotype is a singleton in its sample. Written as DNA, the CDR3 is TGTGCCAGCAGCTTACTAAGCGGGGTTGCTGGGGCCAACGTCCTGACTTTC. Translated: CASSLLSGVAGANVLTF. The chain recombines TRBV7-6 with TRBJ2-6; 7 bases align to TRBD2. Trimming took 2 bases from V and 2 from J; bases not matched to a gene: 6. This CDR3 has 17 amino acids. Germline V lookup: CDR1 SGHVS, CDR2 FNYEAQ.

This clonotype was counted at least ten times. The CDR3 coding sequence is TGTGCCAGCAGTGGACAGGCTGTCATGAACACTGAAGCTTTCTTT. It is translated as CASSGQAVMNTEAFF. This chain connects TRBV12-3 or TRBV12-4 to TRBJ1-1; 7 nucleotides match TRBD1. V lost 5 bases and J lost 0; bases outside the gene matches: 6. This CDR3 comprises 15 residues.

This clonotype was counted ten times or more. This rearrangement joins TRBV29-1 to TRBJ1-2; 10 nucleotides align to TRBD1. This CDR3 contains 14 residues. Germline V CDR1 and CDR2: SQVTM, ANQGSEA. Trimming removed 7 bases from V and 3 bases from J; junction bases left unmatched: 8. The CDR3 here is CSGDRGQHYYGYTF. The CDR3 DNA is TGCAGCGGGGACAGGGGCCAACATTACTATGGCTACACCTTC. Combining the CDR3 with reference TRBV29-1 and TRBJ1-2 gives the whole variable domain SAVISQKPSRDICQRGTSLTIQCQVDSQVTMMFWYRQQPGQSLTLIATANQGSEATYESGFVIDKFPISRPNLTFSTLTVSNMSPEDSSIYLCSGDRGQHYYGYTFGSGTRLTVV.

Concerning this clonotype itself: This may be a read error, as it is one base from a much larger clone. J is TRBJ2-5 and V is TRBV7-3; no clear D. In germline, CDR1 is SGHTA, CDR2 FQGTGA. The CDR3 has 13 residues. The CDR3 loop is CASGLQESKTQYF. CDR3 sequence (DNA): TGTGCCAGCGGCTTGCAGGAATCAAAGACCCAGTACTTC.

In regard to this clonotype: One end of the junction does not line up with germline, which may come from a read error. The chain carries TRBV10-3 and TRBJ2-6; TRBD1 matches 10 bases. Per germline, CDR1 ENHRY and CDR2 SYGVKD. This CDR3 contains 14 residues. DNA for the CDR3: TGTGCCATCAGTGCCCCGGGACAGGGGAACACTGAAGCTTTC. Translation gives CAISAPGQGNTEAF.

The chain employs TRBV9 and TRBJ2-7; D call uncertain. The CDR3 runs 14 residues. V shed 0 bases and J shed 8 bases, with 15 bases lying between them. Germline CDR1 reads SGDLS; CDR2 reads YYNGEE. CDR3 sequence: CASSVASGQPQQYF. CDR3 coding DNA: TGTGCCAGCAGCGTAGCATCGGGTCAGCCCCAGCAGTACTTC. The complete variable domain, with remaining parts taken from reference TRBV9 and TRBJ2-7, reads DSGVTQTPKHLITATGQRVTLRCSPRSGDLSVYWYQQSLDQGLQFLIQYYNGEERAKGNILERFSAQQFPDLHSELNLSSLELGDSALYFCASSVASGQPQQYFGPGTRLTVT.

Concerning this clonotype itself: This sequence may be a read error, since a much larger clone differs from it by one base. V usage is TRBV19 and J usage is TRBJ1-6; D gene uncertain. This CDR3 contains 13 residues. The V gene lost 8 bases and the J gene lost 5 bases, with 10 bases spanning the gap. Germline-derived CDR1 and CDR2 are LNHDA and SQIVND (reference sequence). CDR3 DNA sequence: TGTGCCAGTGGCCTGGCCCATAATTCACCCCTCCACTTT. Amino acid sequence: CASGLAHNSPLHF.

Of note for this clonotype: The conserved final phenylalanine or tryptophan is absent from the CDR3, which likely points to a read error. The DNA is omitted, as the CDR3 cannot be located on it reliably, and the CDR3 follows TCRdb's listing. This chain uses TRBV2 with TRBJ1-2. Germline loops: CDR1 SNHLY, CDR2 FYNNEI. Both ends counted, the CDR3 spans 8 residues. The CDR3 region is CASSSGAK.

The chain couples TRBV19 to TRBJ1-5, with TRBD1 matching 10 bases. Germline loops: CDR1 LNHDA, CDR2 SQIVND (reference sequence). The CDR3 consists of 16 residues. The V segment lost 4 bases and the J segment 2 bases; nucleotides outside the gene matches: 5. Here the CDR3 reads CASSTYGTGGNQPQHF. CDR3 DNA sequence: TGTGCCAGTAGTACCTACGGGACAGGGGGCAATCAGCCCCAGCATTTT. The full variable domain, rest sourced from reference TRBV19 and TRBJ1-5, is DGGITQSPKYLFRKEGQNVTLSCEQNLNHDAMYWYRQDPGQGLRLIYYSQIVNDFQKGDIAEGYSVSREKKESFPLTVTSAQKNPTAFYLCASSTYGTGGNQPQHFGDGTRLSIL.